These 4 T cell receptor beta chains were sequenced from one sample in a study of T cell changes during pregnancy in multiple sclerosis. Some clones are missing from TCRdb's copy, which holds only in-frame ones; the method was immunoSEQ multiplex PCR. The sample has about 93,000 clones, under 95% seen once; the top ten hold around 0.93%. Sequenced material: peripheral blood, taken before pregnancy. These receptors came from a female donor with multiple sclerosis, enrolled in a pregnancy study.

The V gene is TRBV5-1, the J gene TRBJ2-1, with D possibly TRBD2 on 5 matching bases. Trimming removed 2 bases at V and 7 bases at J, with 16 bases between. This CDR3 is 15 amino acids long. Germline V gene lookup returns CDR1 SGHRS and CDR2 YFSETQ. CDR3 amino acids: CASSLSSGNRNEQFF. The CDR3 coding sequence is TGCGCCAGCAGCTTAAGTTCCGGGAATCGAAATGAGCAGTTCTTC.

The J gene is TRBJ2-7, the V gene TRBV5-1; D ambiguous. The V gene's germline CDR1 is SGHRS and CDR2 YFSETQ. CDR3 size: 13 residues. V was clipped by 0 bases and J by 5 bases, with 9 bases between them. CDR3 DNA sequence: TGCGCCAGCAGCTTGGAACCCCGGGACGAGCAGTACTTC. Translated, it gives CASSLEPRDEQYF.

This clone was recorded only once. The chain recombines TRBV5-6 with TRBJ2-3, with 8 positions matching TRBD2. The V segment lost 0 bases and the J segment 8 bases; nucleotides outside the gene matches: 5. This CDR3 contains 14 residues. The germline gives CDR1 SGHDT, CDR2 YYEEEE. In nucleotides, the CDR3 is TGTGCCAGCAGCTTGGCGGGAGGGGTGGGTACGCAGTATTTT. Its translation is CASSLAGGVGTQYF. Combining the CDR3 with reference TRBV5-6 and TRBJ2-3 gives the whole variable domain DAGVTQSPTHLIKTRGQQVTLRCSPKSGHDTVSWYQQALGQGPQFIFQYYEEEERQRGNFPDRFSGHQFPNYSSELNVNALLLGDSALYLCASSLAGGVGTQYFGPGTRLTVL.

This clone appeared once. V usage is TRBV5-1 and J usage is TRBJ2-5, with D maybe TRBD2 (6 bases). The V end lost 0 bases, the J end lost 5 bases, and 14 bases lay between the germline ends. CDR3 length: 15 amino acids. Germline V gives CDR1 SGHRS, CDR2 YFSETQ. The CDR3 region has the DNA TGCGCCAGCAGCTTGGTTGAGGGACTGCGGGAGACCCAGTACTTC. Its protein is CASSLVEGLRETQYF. The full variable domain, completed using reference TRBV5-1 and TRBJ2-5, is KAGVTQTPRYLIKTRGQQVTLSCSPISGHRSVSWYQQTPGQGLQFLFEYFSETQRNKGNFPGRFSGRQFSNSRSEMNVSTLELGDSALYLCASSLVEGLRETQYFGPGTRLLVL.